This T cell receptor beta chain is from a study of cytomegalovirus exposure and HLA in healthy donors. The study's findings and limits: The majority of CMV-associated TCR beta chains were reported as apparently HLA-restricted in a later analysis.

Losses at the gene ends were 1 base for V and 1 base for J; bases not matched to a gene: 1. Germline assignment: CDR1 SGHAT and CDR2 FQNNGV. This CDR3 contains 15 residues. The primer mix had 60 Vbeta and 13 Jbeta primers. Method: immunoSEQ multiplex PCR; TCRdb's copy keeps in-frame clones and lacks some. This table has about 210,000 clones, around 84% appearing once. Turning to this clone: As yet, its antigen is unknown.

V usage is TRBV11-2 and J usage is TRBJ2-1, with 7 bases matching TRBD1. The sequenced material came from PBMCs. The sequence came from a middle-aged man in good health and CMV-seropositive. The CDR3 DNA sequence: TGTGCCAGCAGCTTAGGCAGGGGGTCCTACAATGAGCAGTTCTTC. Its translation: CASSLGRGSYNEQFF.